What follows are 23 T cell receptor beta chains derived from one specimen sequenced in a study of T cells in Graves' hyperthyroidism and ophthalmopathy. There were TCR beta CDR3 regions amplified from RNA transcripts. With the HTBI primer set, the TCR CDR3 went through a first round of RT-PCR. TCRdb processed the multiplex PCR reads anew with MiXCR; each CDR3 protein has one entry. The profile shows about 400,000 distinct CDR3 sequences, 25% of them singletons. Material for sequencing was blood. These receptors were collected from a man aged 50-59 years with Graves' hyperthyroidism.

This clonotype was observed many times. The chain's CDR3 is CASSLDRGRETQYF. In DNA form, the CDR3 reads TGTGCCAGCAGCTTGGACAGGGGCCGGGAGACCCAGTACTTC. The chain carries TRBV11-2 and TRBJ2-5; 9 bases are shared with TRBD1. Germline assignment: CDR1 SGHAT and CDR2 FQNNGV. This CDR3 is built from 14 residues. Trimming took 3 bases from V and 5 from J; bases not matched to a gene: 4.

This clonotype appeared a few times. This chain joins TRBV6-1 and TRBJ1-5; D is possibly TRBD1 (6 bases). V lost 6 bases and J 0 bases, leaving 18 bases between the germline ends. CDR3 length equals 17 residues. Germline V gene lookup returns CDR1 MNHNS and CDR2 SASEGT. In DNA form, the CDR3 reads TGTGCCAGCAGCACCGGGACGGGGGCTGCTAGCAATCAGCCCCAGCATTTT. This codes for CASSTGTGAASNQPQHF.

The table lists this clonotype with many counts. The V gene is TRBV11-3, the J gene TRBJ2-1, with TRBD2 as a possible D gene (6 bases). The CDR3 contains 14 residues. The V end lost 6 bases, the J end lost 6 bases, and 15 bases lay between the germline ends. The germline CDR1 and CDR2 sequences are SGHNT and YENEEA. The CDR3 loop reads CASRPRGAGNEQFF. The CDR3 coding sequence is TGTGCCAGCAGGCCGAGGGGAGCGGGCAATGAGCAGTTCTTC.

This clonotype has more than one count but fewer than ten. J is TRBJ2-3 and V is TRBV20-1, with TRBD2 matching over 13 bases. The J segment lost 7 bases and the V segment lost 5 bases, leaving 9 bases of the junction unmatched. The CDR3 is 15 residues long. Germline CDR1 reads DFQATT; CDR2 reads SNEGSKA (reference sequence). The DNA for the CDR3 is TGCAGTGCTGGCTCACTAGCGGGAGGGCCGAATACGCAGTATTTT. Translation gives CSAGSLAGGPNTQYF.

This clonotype turned up a few times. The rearrangement joins TRBV13 to TRBJ1-4; 9 positions match TRBD1. Looked up from germline, CDR1 is PRHDT and CDR2 is FYEKMQ (reference sequence). The CDR3 contains 15 residues. After removal of 5 bases from V and 7 bases from J, the junction contained 8 bases not matched to a gene. The CDR3 nucleotides are TGTGCCAGCAGCCTGACCCGGGACAGGGCTGAAAAACTGTTTTTT. This gives the protein CASSLTRDRAEKLFF.

The V gene is TRBV7-9, the J gene TRBJ1-2, with 12 bases aligning to TRBD1. The CDR3 runs to 18 residues. Losses at the gene ends were 5 bases for V and 2 bases for J; bases not matched to a gene: 12. Germline V lookup: CDR1 SEHNR, CDR2 FQNEAQ (reference sequence). The CDR3 loop reads CASSDAGTGGWSNYGYTF. Here the CDR3 DNA reads TGTGCCAGCAGCGACGCCGGGACAGGGGGCTGGTCAAACTATGGCTACACCTTC. Combining the CDR3 with reference TRBV7-9 and TRBJ1-2 gives the whole variable domain DTGVSQNPRHKITKRGQNVTFRCDPISEHNRLYWYRQTLGQGPEFLTYFQNEAQLEKSRLLSDRFSAERPKGSFSTLEIQRTEQGDSAMYLCASSDAGTGGWSNYGYTFGSGTRLTVV.

In this sample, this clonotype turned up many times. The chain has TRBV27 and TRBJ2-2; 13 nucleotides line up with TRBD2. Germline V CDR1 and CDR2: MNHEY, SMNVEV (reference sequence). With 3 bases clipped from V and 2 bases from J, the junction kept 6 bases outside the gene matches. CDR3 length equals 18 residues. The CDR3 region has the DNA TGTGCCAGCAGTTTTATCCGGACTAGCGGGAGAAACACCGGGGAGCTGTTTTTT. Its translation is CASSFIRTSGRNTGELFF.

This clonotype appeared many times. The chain couples TRBV24-1 to TRBJ2-3; no firm D call. CDR1 is KGHDR and CDR2 is SFDVKD in the germline V gene. The CDR3 has 14 residues. The V and J ends lost 1 base and 3 bases respectively, with 7 bases between them. In DNA, the CDR3 is TGTGCCACCAGTGATTTTGGATGGACAGATACGCAGTATTTT. This gives the protein CATSDFGWTDTQYF.

This chain links TRBV5-1 with TRBJ2-1; TRBD1 is a possible D gene (7 bases). V was trimmed by 0 bases and J by 8 bases, leaving 33 bases between them. The germline V gene has CDR1 SGHRS and CDR2 YFSETQ. The CDR3 loop spans 21 amino acids. CDR3 sequence (DNA): TGCGCCAGCAGCTTGGATCAATACGGTGCCGGACGGGGGACCAGGGGGGATGAGCAGTTCTTC. Amino acid sequence: CASSLDQYGAGRGTRGDEQFF.

This chain links TRBV10-2 with TRBJ2-7; 9 bases fit TRBD2. CDR1 and CDR2 (germline): WSHSY, SAAADI. Trimming removed 7 bases from V and 1 base from J; junction bases left unmatched: 2. There are 13 residues in the CDR3. CDR3 amino acids: CASKAGGSYEQYF. In nucleotides, the CDR3 is TGCGCCAGCAAGGCGGGAGGGTCCTACGAGCAGTACTTC.

This clonotype turned up a few times. This rearrangement joins TRBV12-3 or TRBV12-4 to TRBJ1-2, with D unclear. V was pared by 6 bases and J by 3 bases, with 17 bases between. The length of the CDR3 is 15 residues. The CDR3 nucleotides are TGTGCCAGCAGCGTCAAGTCGGCACCTTACTATGGCTACACCTTC. Its protein product is CASSVKSAPYYGYTF.

The chain employs TRBV5-1 and TRBJ1-1; no clear D. CDR3 length equals 15 residues. Trimming removed 4 bases at V and 2 bases at J, with 15 bases between. Germline values: CDR1 SGHRS, CDR2 YFSETQ. CDR3 sequence: CASSLDVPPNTEAFF. The CDR3 nucleotides are TGCGCCAGCAGCCTGGACGTACCACCTAACACTGAAGCTTTCTTT. Full variable domain (outside the CDR3, taken from reference TRBV5-1 and TRBJ1-1): KAGVTQTPRYLIKTRGQQVTLSCSPISGHRSVSWYQQTPGQGLQFLFEYFSETQRNKGNFPGRFSGRQFSNSRSEMNVSTLELGDSALYLCASSLDVPPNTEAFFGQGTRLTVV.

This clonotype appeared a few times. The rearrangement joins TRBV12-5 to TRBJ1-1; no clear D. This CDR3 contains 13 residues. Trimming pared 3 bases from V and 1 base from J, leaving 6 bases between. Germline V gene data show CDR1 as LGHNT and CDR2 as FRNRAP. The CDR3 bases are TGTGCTAGTGGTTTAAACCCGAACACTGAAGCTTTCTTT. Translated, it gives CASGLNPNTEAFF.

The table lists this clonotype with a few counts. The chain combines TRBV6-2 or TRBV6-3 with TRBJ2-7, with 7 bases lining up with TRBD2. The CDR3 contains 14 residues. In germline, CDR1 is MNHEY, CDR2 SVGEGT. With V trimmed by 2 bases and J by 3 bases, 4 bases remained unmatched. CDR3: CASSYILAIYEQYF. The DNA of the CDR3 is TGTGCCAGCAGTTACATACTAGCGATCTACGAGCAGTACTTC.

V usage is TRBV12-3 or TRBV12-4 and J usage is TRBJ2-7, with D perhaps matching TRBD1 (5 bases). V was cut by 8 bases and J by 6 bases, with 11 bases left in between. This CDR3 region has 11 residues. This CDR3 reads CASGLRVEQYF. In nucleotides, the CDR3 is TGTGCCAGCGGTCTCAGGGTCGAGCAGTACTTC.

This clonotype was counted a few times. The J gene is TRBJ1-2, the V gene TRBV12-3 or TRBV12-4; 8 nucleotides agree with TRBD1. With 6 bases clipped from V and 4 bases from J, the junction kept 4 bases outside the gene matches. The CDR3 runs 13 residues. CDR3 in DNA: TGTGCCAGCAGCGGACAGGGCCTCTATGGCTACACCTTC. This gives the protein CASSGQGLYGYTF.

This clonotype showed up many times. The V call is TRBV7-6, the J call TRBJ2-1, with 15 bases aligning to TRBD2. This CDR3 is 16 amino acids long. The V gene's germline CDR1 is SGHVS and CDR2 FNYEAQ. V was pared by 5 bases and J by 9 bases, with 8 bases of the junction left unmatched. The CDR3 nucleotides read TGTGCCAGCAGCCCATGGACTAGCGGGAGGGACGGTGAGCAGTTCTTC. It codes for CASSPWTSGRDGEQFF.

This clonotype has just a few counts. The J gene is TRBJ2-2, the V gene TRBV11-3, with a tentative D call TRBD2 (5 bases). Per the germline V gene, CDR1 is SGHNT and CDR2 is YENEEA. V shed 7 bases and J shed 3 bases, with 18 bases lying between them. The CDR3 totals 16 residues. In DNA form, the CDR3 reads TGTGCCAGCACCCCCCACGCCGGGGTGGACACCGGGGAGCTGTTTTTT. Protein: CASTPHAGVDTGELFF.

J is TRBJ2-1 and V is TRBV3-1; D remains unclear. The CDR3 spans 14 residues. Germline V lookup: CDR1 LGHDT, CDR2 YNNKEL (reference sequence). V was cut by 1 base and J by 3 bases, with 7 bases left in between. Here the CDR3 reads CASSQGLNYNEQFF. The DNA of the CDR3 is TGTGCCAGCAGCCAAGGACTGAACTACAATGAGCAGTTCTTC.

The chain combines TRBV7-2 with TRBJ1-1; no clear D. The V and J ends lost 5 bases and 1 base respectively, with 11 bases between them. The CDR3 contains 14 residues. Germline V gene lookup returns CDR1 SGHTA and CDR2 FQGNSA. This chain's CDR3 is CASSPPSRNTEAFF. CDR3 in DNA: TGTGCCAGCAGCCCCCCCTCTCGGAACACTGAAGCTTTCTTT. The full variable domain, completed using reference TRBV7-2 and TRBJ1-1, is GAGVSQSPSNKVTEKGKDVELRCDPISGHTALYWYRQSLGQGLEFLIYFQGNSAPDKSGLPSDRFSAERTGGSVSTLTIQRTQQEDSAVYLCASSPPSRNTEAFFGQGTRLTVV.

The V and J genes are TRBV3-1 and TRBJ1-1; D gene ambiguous. There are 13 residues in the CDR3. CDR1 is LGHDT and CDR2 is YNNKEL in the germline V gene (reference sequence). The V end was cut by 0 bases, the J end by 1 base, with 3 bases between. This CDR3 is CASSQEWNTEAFF. As DNA, the CDR3 is TGTGCCAGCAGCCAAGAATGGAACACTGAAGCTTTCTTT.

The chain employs TRBV28 and TRBJ1-5; no clear D. Germline V gene sequence: CDR1 MDHEN, CDR2 SYDVKM. CDR3 size: 13 residues. Trimming stripped 4 bases from V and 4 bases from J, with 8 bases between. The CDR3 region is CASSSLGNQPQHF. As DNA, the CDR3 is TGTGCCAGCAGTTCCCTTGGTAATCAGCCCCAGCATTTT.

The V call is TRBV20-1, the J call TRBJ2-4, with 7 bases identical to TRBD1. In germline, CDR1 is DFQATT, CDR2 SNEGSKA (reference sequence). Losses at the gene ends were 3 bases for V and 8 bases for J; bases not matched to a gene: 10. The CDR3 covers 14 residues. CDR3 loop: CSARPDREWDIQYF. CDR3 DNA sequence: TGCAGTGCTAGGCCCGACAGGGAATGGGACATTCAGTACTTC.